The rows below give T cell receptor beta chains drawn from one sample of a study of Graves' ophthalmopathy and Graves' hyperthyroidism. Each CDR3 protein is one row after TCRdb ran MiXCR on the multiplex PCR reads. The profile shows about 210,000 distinct CDR3 sequences, over 25% of them singletons. Input material: peripheral blood. These receptors were collected from a man aged 45-65 years with Graves' ophthalmopathy. Both conserved end residues are part of each CDR3. The D gene is left open where the match is weak. The listing skips clone size in some rows; elsewhere it reads once, few, many or a size class.

TRBJ2-6 . many TRBV6-2/TRBV6-3 CASSVDRSGANVLTF TGTGCCAGCAGTGTCGACAGGTCTGGGGCCAACGTCCTGACTTTC
TRBJ2-5 . many TRBV6-6 CASAGAGQIGSGYQETQYF TGTGCCAGCGCTGGAGCAGGCCAAATAGGGAGCGGGTACCAAGAGACCCAGTACTTC
TRBJ2-5 . many TRBV7-9 CASSFSLAWETQYF TGTGCCAGCAGCTTTTCCCTAGCTTGGGAGACCCAGTACTTC
TRBJ2-3 . many TRBV7-9 CASSPATDTQYF TGTGCCAGCAGTCCCGCCACAGATACGCAGTATTTT
TRBJ2-7 TRBD1 many TRBV5-1 CASSLVPGTGYYEQYF TGCGCCAGCAGCTTGGTCCCGGGGACAGGATACTACGAGCAGTACTTC
TRBJ1-1 . many TRBV6-2/TRBV6-3 CASSNGGYTEAFF TGTGCCAGCAGCAACGGGGGGTACACTGAAGCTTTCTTT
TRBJ2-5 . . TRBV15 CATSRDEGGYQETQYF TGTGCCACCAGCAGAGATGAAGGGGGGTACCAAGAGACCCAGTACTTC
TRBJ2-7 . many TRBV7-9 CASSLNSETYEQYF TGTGCCAGCAGCTTGAACTCGGAAACCTACGAGCAGTACTTC
TRBJ2-2 TRBD1 . TRBV12-3/TRBV12-4 CASSLDTGAGELFF TGTGCCAGCAGTTTAGATACAGGGGCCGGGGAGCTGTTTTTT
TRBJ2-5 TRBD2 once TRBV7-3 CASSLKWLAGGDGETQYF TGTGCCAGCAGCTTAAAGTGGCTAGCGGGAGGGGACGGAGAGACCCAGTACTTC
TRBJ2-5 TRBD2 . TRBV28 CASSLELAGQETQYF TGTGCCAGCAGTTTAGAGCTAGCGGGACAAGAGACCCAGTACTTC
TRBJ2-7 . few TRBV19 CASSPSSRGWGRQYF TGTGCCAGTAGCCCTTCGTCTAGAGGTTGGGGTCGGCAGTACTTC
TRBJ2-7 TRBD1 many TRBV29-1 CSARDSAYEQYF TGCAGCGCACGGGACAGTGCCTACGAGCAGTACTTC
TRBJ2-5 TRBD1 . TRBV6-2/TRBV6-3 CASTQVQGAGETQYF TGTGCCAGCACCCAAGTCCAGGGGGCCGGAGAGACCCAGTACTTC
TRBJ2-5 . many TRBV5-8 CATQRKGLETQYF TGTGCTACCCAGAGGAAGGGTTTGGAGACCCAGTACTTC
TRBJ2-5 TRBD1 many TRBV7-9 CASSRTGAGETQYF TGTGCCAGCAGCCGTACAGGGGCTGGCGAGACCCAGTACTTC
TRBJ2-2 . many TRBV24-1 CATSVATGNTGGLFF TGTGCCACCAGCGTCGCCACAGGGAACACCGGGGGGCTGTTTTTT
TRBJ2-7 . many TRBV11-3 CASSLDSYAYEQYF TGTGCCAGCAGCTTAGATAGCTATGCCTACGAGCAGTACTTC
TRBJ1-1 TRBD1 . TRBV13 CASSLAGQGFGNTEAFF TGTGCCAGCAGCTTAGCGGGACAGGGCTTCGGGAACACTGAAGCTTTCTTT
TRBJ2-7 TRBD2 few TRBV12-3/TRBV12-4 CASSPGGDFPVMGYEQYF TGTGCCAGCAGTCCGGGAGGGGACTTTCCAGTAATGGGTTACGAGCAGTACTTC
TRBJ2-5 . . TRBV15 CATSQGGRETQYF TGTGCCACCAGCCAGGGGGGCCGGGAGACCCAGTACTTC
TRBJ2-5 . . TRBV7-9 CASSSGGAEETQYF TGTGCCAGCAGCTCCGGGGGAGCAGAAGAGACCCAGTACTTC
TRBJ2-4 TRBD2 . TRBV29-1 CSVNLGLAGGPAPKNIQYF TGCAGCGTTAACCTCGGACTAGCGGGAGGCCCGGCACCCAAAAACATTCAGTACTTC
TRBJ2-4 . many TRBV11-2 CASSLTLRSGVAKNIQYF TGTGCCAGCAGCCTAACACTCCGGTCCGGGGTAGCCAAAAACATTCAGTACTTC
TRBJ2-7 . many TRBV12-3/TRBV12-4 CASSLGGDSYEQYF TGTGCCAGCAGCTTGGGCGGGGATTCCTACGAGCAGTACTTC
TRBJ2-5 . many TRBV29-1 CSAVGDFLQETQYF TGCAGCGCTGTGGGAGACTTCCTCCAAGAGACCCAGTACTTC
TRBJ2-7 TRBD2 many TRBV7-2 CASSFREGYEQYF TGTGCCAGCAGCTTCAGGGAGGGCTACGAGCAGTACTTC
TRBJ1-2 . many TRBV27 CASSLEGFGNYGYTF TGTGCCAGCAGTTTGGAGGGCTTCGGAAACTATGGCTACACCTTC
TRBJ2-7 TRBD1 many TRBV4-3 CAGSPTTGDYEQYF TGCGCCGGCAGCCCGACTACAGGGGATTACGAGCAGTACTTC
TRBJ1-6 . . TRBV6-1 CASSERPGRSPLHF TGTGCCAGCAGTGAACGGCCGGGACGGTCACCCCTCCACTTT
TRBJ2-5 TRBD1 many TRBV9 CASSVTGAGETQYF TGTGCCAGCAGCGTGACAGGGGCCGGGGAGACCCAGTACTTC
TRBJ1-1 . . TRBV6-5 CASSLYSSQGRTEAFF TGTGCCAGCAGTCTTTACTCGAGTCAGGGACGGACTGAAGCTTTCTTT
TRBJ1-5 TRBD1 . TRBV19 CASSPLYRGAYQPQHF TGTGCCAGTAGCCCACTCTACAGGGGTGCCTATCAGCCCCAGCATTTT
TRBJ2-5 . . TRBV20-1 CSARRPDLQETQYF TGCAGTGCTAGACGACCCGATCTCCAAGAGACCCAGTACTTC
TRBJ2-7 . many TRBV12-3/TRBV12-4 CASSPRGYEQYF TGTGCCAGCAGTCCCAGGGGTTACGAGCAGTACTTC
TRBJ2-7 TRBD2 . TRBV6-2/TRBV6-3 CASSYSGLAGKYEQYF TGTGCCAGCAGTTACTCTGGACTAGCGGGAAAGTACGAGCAGTACTTC
TRBJ1-3 . many TRBV12-3/TRBV12-4 CASRYAISGNTIYF TGTGCCAGCAGATACGCGATCTCTGGAAACACCATATATTTT
TRBJ1-1 . many TRBV9 CASSGGGTEAFF TGTGCCAGCAGCGGAGGCGGTACTGAAGCTTTCTTT
TRBJ2-7 . many TRBV11-2 CASSLSREYEQYF TGTGCCAGCAGCTTGAGCAGGGAGTACGAGCAGTACTTC
TRBJ2-7 TRBD2 . TRBV28 CASSSGLAGVFYEQYF TGTGCCAGCAGTTCCGGACTAGCGGGAGTATTCTACGAGCAGTACTTC
TRBJ2-5 . . TRBV29-1 CSVEDPRDWAKETQYF TGCAGCGTTGAAGATCCCCGGGACTGGGCCAAAGAGACCCAGTACTTC
TRBJ2-7 TRBD2 many TRBV5-1 CASSGLAGGYEQYF TGCGCCAGCAGCGGGCTAGCGGGAGGCTACGAGCAGTACTTC
TRBJ1-2 TRBD1 many TRBV29-1 CSVDPGQGAGGYTF TGCAGCGTCGATCCGGGACAGGGGGCTGGTGGCTACACCTTC
TRBJ2-7 TRBD2 . TRBV30 CAWSVVGGPYEQYF TGTGCCTGGAGTGTCGTGGGAGGGCCCTACGAGCAGTACTTC
TRBJ2-7 . many TRBV6-1 CASSEEAPGRWDEQYF TGTGCCAGCAGTGAAGAGGCCCCGGGGAGGTGGGACGAGCAGTACTTC
TRBJ2-7 . . TRBV11-1 CASSLGLDSWGPYEQYF TGTGCCAGCAGCTTAGGTCTGGACTCTTGGGGCCCCTACGAGCAGTACTTC
TRBJ1-5 . many TRBV11-2 CASSLGGREPQHF TGTGCCAGCAGCTTAGGTGGGCGGGAGCCCCAGCATTTT
TRBJ1-5 . . TRBV6-2/TRBV6-3 CASSYDGNGPHSNQPQHF TGTGCCAGCAGTTACGATGGCAACGGACCGCATAGCAATCAGCCCCAGCATTTT
TRBJ1-5 . many TRBV6-1 CASSEGRGYQPQHF TGTGCCAGCAGTGAGGGGAGGGGGTATCAGCCCCAGCATTTT
TRBJ1-1 . . TRBV29-1 CSVDDRTEAFF TGCAGCGTTGACGACCGAACTGAAGCTTTCTTT
TRBJ2-7 . . TRBV12-3/TRBV12-4 CASSLFPRGLYEQYF TGTGCCAGCAGTTTATTTCCCAGGGGACTCTACGAGCAGTACTTC
TRBJ2-2 . many TRBV30 CAWRVNTGELFF TGTGCCTGGAGGGTGAACACCGGGGAGCTGTTTTTT